This T cell receptor (beta chain) was obtained from a study of blood T cell repertoires in COVID-19. Study-wide background: Material from acute and convalescent COVID-19 was sourced from the United States, Italy and Spain. PBMCs, B-cell-depleted T cells, or T cells provided the cDNA or gDNA that made up the material.

Per the study methods: Scientists estimated how many nucleated cells there were by amplifying reference gene primers. Measured with immunoSEQ multiplex PCR; TCRdb has only the in-frame clones, and not every one. V and J calls and clone size follow that table, whereas D and trimming were derived from the DNA. The sample holds under 300,000 clones, about 88% seen once. Only one count was recorded for this clone. Germline assignment: CDR1 SNHLY and CDR2 FYNNEI. There are 14 residues in the CDR3. Unmatched junction bases numbered 4, after V lost 8 bases and J lost 2 bases. The chain carries TRBV2 and TRBJ2-5, with 11 bases identical to TRBD1. This receptor was taken from a woman aged 70-85 years with active or convalescent COVID-19. The sample was peripheral blood. CDR3 bases: TGTGCCAGCCCCGGGACAGGGGGGCAAGAGACCCAGTACTTC. It specifies CASPGTGGQETQYF.